This entry lists 29 T cell receptor beta chains sequenced from one sample in a study of Graves' ophthalmopathy and Graves' hyperthyroidism (dated by TCRdb to 2016 to 2019). Sequencing took place on an Illumina HiSeq 2000. TCR beta CDR3 regions were amplified from RNA transcripts for repertoire sequencing. HTBI primers and the Qiagen OneStep RT-PCR kit were used in a first-round RT-PCR, which was followed by a second-round multiplex PCR, size selection and purification. In-frame beta chains were kept once TCRdb had trimmed the public reads at Q25 with fastp and called clones with MiXCR. Rows merge per CDR3 protein into single entries with the most common DNA and genes. This sample gives roughly 350,000 distinct CDR3 sequences in total; about a sixth of them show up just once. Of the sample, 2% to 2.5% falls within the top ten clones. Source material: peripheral blood. These receptors were obtained from an adult woman with stable Graves' hyperthyroidism.

V usage is TRBV18 and J usage is TRBJ1-5, with D hard to call. There are 15 residues in the CDR3. Deletions cut 6 bases from V and 4 bases from J, with 16 bases between. Germline-derived CDR1 and CDR2 are KGHSH and LQKENI. This CDR3 reads CASSPTKLENQPQHF. As DNA, the CDR3 is TGTGCCAGCTCGCCAACAAAGTTGGAAAATCAGCCCCAGCATTTT. Drawing the rest from reference TRBV18 and TRBJ1-5, the complete variable domain is NAGVMQNPRHLVRRRGQEARLRCSPMKGHSHVYWYRQLPEEGLKFMVYLQKENIIDESGMPKERFSAEFPKEGPSILRIQQVVRGDSAAYFCASSPTKLENQPQHFGDGTRLSIL.

The rearrangement uses TRBV2 and TRBJ2-4; D uncertain. The V and J ends lost 6 bases and 0 bases respectively, with 6 bases between them. Germline CDR1 reads SNHLY; CDR2 reads FYNNEI. The CDR3 totals 13 residues. The CDR3 sequence is CASRVLAKNIQYF. As DNA, the CDR3 is TGTGCCAGCAGGGTGTTAGCCAAAAACATTCAGTACTTC.

This clonotype was recorded many times. This chain joins TRBV7-8 and TRBJ2-5; 11 nucleotides match TRBD2. CDR3 length: 17 amino acids. Trimming took 1 base from V and 5 from J; bases not matched to a gene: 9. Germline values: CDR1 SGHVS, CDR2 FQNEAQ. CDR3 DNA: TGTGCCAGCAGCTTAGGCCTTACTAGCGGGAGAGGGGAGACCCAGTACTTC. This encodes CASSLGLTSGRGETQYF.

This clonotype came up many times. The rearrangement joins TRBV7-9 to TRBJ1-5, with D uncertain. Between the trimmed V and J ends, which lost 1 base and 6 bases, there was a span of 4 bases. The CDR3 has 12 amino acids. The germline gives CDR1 SEHNR, CDR2 FQNEAQ (reference sequence). The CDR3 DNA reads as TGTGCCAGCAGCTTAGATGCTCAGCCCCAGCATTTT. Encoded protein: CASSLDAQPQHF.

Only a few counts were recorded for this clonotype. The rearrangement uses TRBV6-1 and TRBJ1-3; D unresolved. The CDR3 runs to 14 residues. Germline CDR1 reads MNHNS; CDR2 reads SASEGT. Trimming took off 3 bases at V and 2 bases at J, with 8 bases between the two ends. CDR3 nucleotide sequence: TGTGCCAGCAGTGAGAGCGGGCCTGGAAACACCATATATTTT. It yields the protein CASSESGPGNTIYF.

There are many counts of this clonotype. This chain links TRBV12-3 or TRBV12-4 with TRBJ2-2; 9 nucleotides match TRBD1. Trimming at V came to 2 bases and at J to 3 bases, leaving 7 bases not matched to a gene. This CDR3 region has 17 residues. This chain's CDR3 is CASSLMVGQGDTGELFF. Written as DNA, the CDR3 is TGTGCCAGCAGTTTAATGGTGGGACAGGGTGACACCGGGGAGCTGTTTTTT.

This clonotype occurred many times. The chain combines TRBV2 with TRBJ1-1; D is undetermined. Per the germline V gene, CDR1 is SNHLY and CDR2 is FYNNEI. Trimming cost V 2 bases and J 1 base, with 5 bases left between them. There are 13 residues in the CDR3. In DNA form, the CDR3 reads TGTGCCAGCAGTGAAAATGAGAACACTGAAGCTTTCTTT. Encoded protein: CASSENENTEAFF.

This clonotype has ten or more counts. J is TRBJ1-2 and V is TRBV5-1; D remains ambiguous. Germline lookup yields CDR1 SGHRS and CDR2 YFSETQ. This CDR3 has 15 residues. V dropped 0 bases and J dropped 0 bases, with 9 bases sitting between them. The CDR3 DNA reads TGCGCCAGCAGCTTGGTGGCAGAGTCTAACTATGGCTACACCTTC. The encoded protein is CASSLVAESNYGYTF.

The rearrangement links TRBV6-2 or TRBV6-3 to TRBJ2-2; D not resolved. Trimming removed 6 bases at V and 7 bases at J, with 6 bases between. In germline, CDR1 is MNHEY, CDR2 SVGEGT. CDR3 length equals 11 residues. The CDR3 region is CASRHNGELFF. Here the CDR3 DNA reads TGTGCCAGCAGGCACAACGGGGAGCTGTTTTTT.

This chain uses TRBV24-1 with TRBJ2-5, with 12 bases identical to TRBD2. The junction had 2 bases not matched to a gene; V was cut back by 4 bases and J by 0 bases. This CDR3 has 16 residues. Germline V CDR1 and CDR2: KGHDR, SFDVKD. CDR3 coding DNA: TGTGCCACCAGTGACCTAGCGGGAGGGTACCAAGAGACCCAGTACTTC. Its protein is CATSDLAGGYQETQYF.

The chain employs TRBV27 and TRBJ1-1, with 7 bases matching TRBD1. V trimming: 5 bases; J trimming: 5 bases; junction bases outside the gene matches: 8. The CDR3 loop spans 14 amino acids. Germline V lookup: CDR1 MNHEY, CDR2 SMNVEV (reference sequence). The CDR3 sequence: CASSPRGLGTEAFF. CDR3 DNA: TGTGCCAGCAGTCCAAGGGGGCTAGGGACTGAAGCTTTCTTT.

The J gene is TRBJ2-5, the V gene TRBV12-3 or TRBV12-4; D perhaps matches TRBD2 (5 bases). V lost 4 bases and J lost 5, with 11 bases in between. The CDR3 contains 13 residues. The DNA for the CDR3 is TGTGCCAGCAGTTCCCGCGGGCGGGAGACCCAGTACTTC. This gives the protein CASSSRGRETQYF.

In this sample, this clonotype turned up a few times. The genes are TRBV20-1 and TRBJ2-7, with D perhaps given as TRBD1 or TRBD2 (5 bases each). Germline CDR1 is DFQATT and CDR2 is SNEGSKA (reference sequence). Trimming took 2 bases from V and 4 from J, leaving 21 bases between them. The CDR3 is 16 residues long. CDR3 coding DNA: TGCAGTGCTAGAAACCCCCGGGGACCTGCGGGTTACGAGCAGTACTTC. This sequence encodes CSARNPRGPAGYEQYF.

At least ten counts were recorded for this clonotype. A much more abundant neighbour one base away suggests this may be a read error. The chain recombines TRBV12-5 with TRBJ2-7; tentative D call: TRBD2 (5 bases). Germline V gives CDR1 LGHNT, CDR2 FRNRAP. This CDR3 comprises 15 residues. The DNA for the CDR3 is TGTGCTAGTGGTTTGTCTTGGATAGGGAGCTACGAGCAGTCCTTC. It codes for CASGLSWIGSYEQSF. The full variable domain, in which reference TRBV12-5 and TRBJ2-7 provide the parts outside the CDR3, is DARVTQTPRHKVTEMGQEVTMRCQPILGHNTVFWYRQTMMQGLELLAYFRNRAPLDDSGMPKDRFSAEMPDATLATLKIQPSEPRDSAVYFCASGLSWIGSYEQSFGPGTRLTVT.

The V gene is TRBV29-1, the J gene TRBJ1-2; D is uncertain. The CDR3 is 11 residues long. Germline CDR1 SQVTM, CDR2 ANQGSEA. V lost 6 bases to trimming and J lost 3 bases, with 8 bases between them. CDR3 in amino acids: CSVPLDYGYTF. The DNA for the CDR3 is TGCAGCGTCCCTTTGGACTATGGCTACACCTTC.

This clonotype was observed at least ten times. The rearrangement joins TRBV6-1 to TRBJ1-1, with D possibly TRBD1 on 6 matching bases. Looked up from germline, CDR1 is MNHNS and CDR2 is SASEGT. V lost 11 bases to trimming and J lost 0 bases, with 10 bases between them. There are 12 residues in the CDR3. CDR3 region: CAATGMNTEAFF. As DNA, the CDR3 is TGTGCCGCTACAGGGATGAACACTGAAGCTTTCTTT.

The sample holds many counts of this clonotype. This chain joins TRBV12-3 or TRBV12-4 and TRBJ2-7; D is ambiguous. V was cut by 6 bases and J by 5 bases, with 23 bases left in between. This CDR3 has 16 amino acids. The CDR3, as DNA: TGTGCCAGCAGGTCAAAACCCGGCCGCAGGAACCACGAGCAGTACTTC. Translating gives CASRSKPGRRNHEQYF.

This clonotype came up many times. Here the CDR3 DNA reads TGTGCCAGCAGTCCCAACGAACGCCGGACAGGGGACGAGCAGTACTTC. Protein sequence: CASSPNERRTGDEQYF. The chain couples TRBV6-5 to TRBJ2-7; 9 bases are a match to TRBD1. This CDR3 has 16 amino acids. V was pared by 5 bases and J by 5 bases, with 13 bases of the junction left unmatched. Germline-derived CDR1 and CDR2 are MNHEY and SVGAGI.

This clonotype was observed at least ten times. The chain couples TRBV5-1 to TRBJ2-2, with 7 bases fitting TRBD2. The trim removed 0 bases at V and 6 bases at J, leaving 5 bases unmatched. This CDR3 region has 15 residues. Germline V gives CDR1 SGHRS, CDR2 YFSETQ. The CDR3: CASSLGTSTAGELFF. The CDR3 DNA reads as TGCGCCAGCAGCTTGGGGACTAGTACCGCCGGGGAGCTGTTTTTT.

In this sample, this clonotype turned up many times. The V call is TRBV6-5, the J call TRBJ2-7; D call uncertain. The V end lost 2 bases, the J end lost 5 bases, and 4 bases lay between the germline ends. Per the germline V gene, CDR1 is MNHEY and CDR2 is SVGAGI. The CDR3 totals 11 residues. CDR3 nucleotides: TGTGCCAGCAGTTACGATGACGAGCAGTACTTC. Protein sequence: CASSYDDEQYF.

Here the CDR3 reads CASSRSGYVTQYF. CDR3 sequence (DNA): TGTGCCAGCAGCCGAAGCGGGTATGTGACCCAGTACTTC. The rearrangement uses TRBV7-2 and TRBJ2-5, with TRBD2 as a possible D gene (6 bases). The CDR3 spans 13 residues. V lost 5 bases and J 7 bases, leaving 14 bases between the germline ends. CDR1 and CDR2 (germline): SGHTA, FQGNSA. Supplemented by reference TRBV7-2 and TRBJ2-5, the full variable domain reads GAGVSQSPSNKVTEKGKDVELRCDPISGHTALYWYRQSLGQGLEFLIYFQGNSAPDKSGLPSDRFSAERTGGSVSTLTIQRTQQEDSAVYLCASSRSGYVTQYFGPGTRLLVL.

This clonotype was counted only a few times. The gene calls are TRBV2 and TRBJ2-5, with D hard to call. CDR3 length: 14 residues. V dropped 8 bases and J dropped 2 bases, with 15 bases sitting between them. The germline gives CDR1 SNHLY, CDR2 FYNNEI. The CDR3 coding sequence is TGTGCCAGCGAGATCAGCTACTCACAAGAGACCCAGTACTTC. It yields the protein CASEISYSQETQYF.

This clonotype was seen repeatedly, ten times or more. This sequence joins TRBV29-1 and TRBJ2-4; D is possibly TRBD2 (6 bases). The CDR3 spans 15 residues. The germline CDR1 and CDR2 sequences are SQVTM and ANQGSEA. V was trimmed by 2 bases and J by 2 bases, leaving 13 bases between them. In DNA form, the CDR3 reads TGCAGCGTTGAAACTTGGGCGGGGACCAAAAACATTCAGTACTTC. It is translated as CSVETWAGTKNIQYF.

In this sample, this clonotype turned up many times. The genes are TRBV20-1 and TRBJ2-5; perhaps TRBD2 as D (5 bases). CDR1 is DFQATT, CDR2 SNEGSKA, per germline (reference sequence). CDR3 size: 12 residues. V shed 5 bases and J shed 4 bases, with 11 bases lying between them. As DNA, the CDR3 is TGCAGTGCTTTTCGGGGTGGAGAGACCCAGTACTTC. Encoded protein: CSAFRGGETQYF.

This clonotype was seen a few times. It may be a read error: a sequence one base away is much more abundant. This rearrangement joins TRBV11-2 to TRBJ2-7, with D possibly matching TRBD1 (6 bases). This CDR3 region has 15 residues. CDR1 is SGHAT and CDR2 is FQNNGV in the germline V gene. The CDR3 reads CASSFLRTATYGQYF. The CDR3 DNA follows: TGTGCCAGCAGCTTCCTCAGGACAGCGACCTACGGGCAGTACTTC.

This clonotype was seen a handful of times. The chain employs TRBV29-1 and TRBJ1-2; D may be TRBD1 (6 bases). Trimming shortened V by 4 bases and J by 6 bases, and 12 bases separated the two germline ends. The CDR3 extends over 12 amino acids. Germline assignment: CDR1 SQVTM and CDR2 ANQGSEA. CDR3 residues: CSVGGRGDGYTF. The DNA of the CDR3 is TGCAGCGTTGGGGGGCGAGGTGATGGCTACACCTTC.

In regard to this clonotype: Germline is not matched at one junction end, which may reflect a read error. The chain carries TRBV7-9 and TRBJ2-1, with 9 positions matching TRBD1. There are 14 residues in the CDR3. Per germline, CDR1 SEHNR and CDR2 FQNEAQ (reference sequence). The CDR3 sequence: CASSQGQGRDEKFF. In nucleotides, the CDR3 is TGTGCCAGCAGCCAGGGACAGGGTCGAGATGAGAAGTTCTTC. The full variable domain, in which reference TRBV7-9 and TRBJ2-1 provide the parts outside the CDR3, is DTGVSQNPRHKITKRGQNVTFRCDPISEHNRLYWYRQTLGQGPEFLTYFQNEAQLEKSRLLSDRFSAERPKGSFSTLEIQRTEQGDSAMYLCASSQGQGRDEKFFGPGTRLTVL.

This clonotype was found many times. The chain uses TRBV20-1 and TRBJ1-2; possible D gene TRBD1, 5 bases. Trimming shortened V by 3 bases and J by 4 bases, and 15 bases separated the two germline ends. The CDR3 runs 14 residues. CDR1 and CDR2 (germline): DFQATT, SNEGSKA (reference sequence). The CDR3 nucleotides are TGCAGTGCTAGGCAAGCTAGGGGTACCTATGGCTACACCTTC. Translated, it gives CSARQARGTYGYTF.

The chain carries TRBV20-1 and TRBJ1-5, with 10 bases matching TRBD1. This CDR3 spans 16 amino acids. V shed 0 bases and J 4 bases; nucleotides not matched to a gene: 6. Per germline, CDR1 DFQATT and CDR2 SNEGSKA (reference sequence). This chain's CDR3 is CSARDRDRGLNQPQHF. CDR3 DNA sequence: TGCAGTGCTAGAGATCGCGACAGGGGGCTTAATCAGCCCCAGCATTTT.